This TCR beta chain was sequenced for a study of T cell changes during pregnancy in multiple sclerosis. Comment on this clone: The same CDR3 is also encoded by other DNA sequences in this sample.

Germline loops: CDR1 SGDLS, CDR2 YYNGEE. The CDR3 sequence is 14 residues long. The V gene end was trimmed by 0 bases and the J gene end by 1 base; junction bases not matched to a gene: 0. Clones were read by immunoSEQ multiplex PCR, and TCRdb kept only the in-frame ones, dropping some. The sample carries about 51,000 clones, roughly 94% recorded once. The TCR comes from a female donor with multiple sclerosis, enrolled in a pregnancy study. The source was CD4+ T cells from peripheral blood mononuclear cells, collected in the second trimester of pregnancy. The J gene is TRBJ2-5, the V gene TRBV9; 7 nucleotides agree with TRBD1. CDR3 sequence: CASSVGTGQETQYF. The DNA of the CDR3 is TGTGCCAGCAGCGTAGGGACAGGCCAAGAGACCCAGTACTTC.